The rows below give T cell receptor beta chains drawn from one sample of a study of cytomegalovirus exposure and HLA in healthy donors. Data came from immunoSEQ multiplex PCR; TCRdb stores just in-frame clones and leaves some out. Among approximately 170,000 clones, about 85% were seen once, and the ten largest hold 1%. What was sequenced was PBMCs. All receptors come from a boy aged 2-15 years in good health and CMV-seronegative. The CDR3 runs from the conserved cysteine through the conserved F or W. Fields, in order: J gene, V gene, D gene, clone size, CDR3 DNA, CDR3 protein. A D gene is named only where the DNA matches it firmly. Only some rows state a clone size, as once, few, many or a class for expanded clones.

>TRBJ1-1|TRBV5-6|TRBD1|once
TGTGCCAGCAGCCAAATACCCGGGACAGGGAACACTGAAGCTTTCTTT
CASSQIPGTGNTEAFF
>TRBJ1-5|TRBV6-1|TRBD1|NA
TGTGCCAGCCTGTTTCGGACAGGGGGCTCTCAGCCCCAGCATTTT
CASLFRTGGSQPQHF
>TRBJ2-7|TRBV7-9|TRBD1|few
TGTTCCAGCAGCTTAGGGGGCAGTACCTACGAGCAGTACTTC
CSSSLGGSTYEQYF
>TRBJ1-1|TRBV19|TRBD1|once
TGTGCCAGTACCTTCGACAGGGGCAACACTGAAGCTTTCTTT
CASTFDRGNTEAFF
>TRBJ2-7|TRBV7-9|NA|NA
TGTGCCAGCAGCTTAGCCCTACGGGAAAGACACTACGAGCAGTACTTC
CASSLALRERHYEQYF
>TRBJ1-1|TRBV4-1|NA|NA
TGCGCCAGCAGCCATCTTGTTAGGAACACTGAAGCTTTCTTT
CASSHLVRNTEAFF
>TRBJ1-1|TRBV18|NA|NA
TGTGCCAGCTCACCCCCGGCCTCTGCGGACACTGAAGCTTTCTTT
CASSPPASADTEAFF
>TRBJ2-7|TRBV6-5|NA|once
TGTGCCAGCAGTTACGGGGGGACCGGCGAGCAGTACTTC
CASSYGGTGEQYF
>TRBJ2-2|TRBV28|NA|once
TGTGCCAGCAGTTTTGTCCTTGGGGAGCTGTTTTTT
CASSFVLGELFF
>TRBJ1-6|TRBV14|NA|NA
TGTGCCAGCAGCCATTTGAGCTCCTATAATTCACCCCTCCACTTT
CASSHLSSYNSPLHF
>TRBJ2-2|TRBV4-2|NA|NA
TGTGCCAGCAGCCCAAACACCGGGGAGCTGTTTTTT
CASSPNTGELFF
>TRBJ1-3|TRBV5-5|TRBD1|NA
TGTGCCAGCAGCATCGGGACAGGCTTCGCGGCCATATATTTT
CASSIGTGFAAIYF
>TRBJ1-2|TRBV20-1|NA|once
TGCAGTGCTATCTGGGCCCACCCCACCTTC
CSAIWAHPTF
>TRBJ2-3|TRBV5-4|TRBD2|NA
TGTGCCAGCAGCCTCAGACTAGCGGGTACTTTAGATACGCAGTATTTT
CASSLRLAGTLDTQYF
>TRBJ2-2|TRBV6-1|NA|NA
TGTGCCAGCAGCCGTGACAGGAGCTGGGCCGGGGAGCTGTTTTTT
CASSRDRSWAGELFF
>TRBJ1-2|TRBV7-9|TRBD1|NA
TGTGCCAGCAGCTCCCGGGACAGGGAGTTCTATGGCTACACCTTC
CASSSRDREFYGYTF
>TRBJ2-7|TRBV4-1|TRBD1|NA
TGCGCCAGCAGCCCCAAGGACAGGCGCTACGAGCAGTACTTC
CASSPKDRRYEQYF